This T cell receptor beta chain was sequenced during a study of tissue T cells after allogeneic stem cell transplantation. Worth noting for this clone: Gene names refer to mouse genes. With the read ending 1 residue before the CDR3 end, the germline J gene is used to fill in that end.

Sequencing was performed with immunoSEQ multiplex PCR; in TCRdb, only in-frame clones are kept and a portion is missing. The sample gives 9,000 to 13,000 clones, 35% to 40% of which show up once; 1.5% to 2% is in the top ten. The time point denotes: mouse harvest day 7 after allogeneic transplant. Tail vein injection delivered 10^7 T-cell-depleted bone marrow cells and 10^6 splenic CD5+ T cells. The CDR3 contains 13 residues. CDR1 is GFQATS and CDR2 is STVNSAI in the germline V gene. Between the trimmed V and J ends, which lost 3 bases and 3 bases, there was a span of 9 bases. This TCR came from a female BALB/c mouse given C57BL/6 T cells with graft-versus-host disease after an allogeneic hematopoietic cell transplant. Sequenced input: skin. The rearrangement links TRBV20 to TRBJ1-5, with D possibly matching TRBD1 (5 bases). The CDR3 here is CGARRDGNQAPLF. Incomplete CDR3 DNA: TGTGGTGCTAGAAGGGACGGCAACCAGGCTCCGCTT.